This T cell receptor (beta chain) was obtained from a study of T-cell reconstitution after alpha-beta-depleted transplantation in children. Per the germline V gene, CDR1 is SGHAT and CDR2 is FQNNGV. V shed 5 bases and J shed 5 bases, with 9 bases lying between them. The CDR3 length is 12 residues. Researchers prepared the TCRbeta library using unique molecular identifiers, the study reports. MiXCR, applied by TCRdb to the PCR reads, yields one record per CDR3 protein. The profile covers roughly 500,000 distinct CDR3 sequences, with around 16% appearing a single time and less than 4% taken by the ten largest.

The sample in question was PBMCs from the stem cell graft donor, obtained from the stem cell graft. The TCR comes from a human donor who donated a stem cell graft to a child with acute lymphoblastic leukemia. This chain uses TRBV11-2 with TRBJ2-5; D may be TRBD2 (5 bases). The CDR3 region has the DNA TGTGCCAGCAGCCCCGGGATTGAGACCCAGTACTTC. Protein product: CASSPGIETQYF.